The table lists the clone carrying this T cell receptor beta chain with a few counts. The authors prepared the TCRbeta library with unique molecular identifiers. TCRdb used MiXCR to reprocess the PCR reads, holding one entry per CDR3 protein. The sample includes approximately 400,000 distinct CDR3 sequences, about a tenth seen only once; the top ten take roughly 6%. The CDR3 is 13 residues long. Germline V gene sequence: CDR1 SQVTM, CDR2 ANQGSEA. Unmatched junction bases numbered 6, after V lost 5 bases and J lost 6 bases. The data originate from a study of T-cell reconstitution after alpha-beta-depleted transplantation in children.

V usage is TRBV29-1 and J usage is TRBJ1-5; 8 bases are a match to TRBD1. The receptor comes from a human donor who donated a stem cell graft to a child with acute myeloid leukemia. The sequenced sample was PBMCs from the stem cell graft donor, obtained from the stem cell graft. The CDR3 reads CSVTEDRAQPQHF. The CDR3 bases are TGCAGCGTTACAGAGGACAGGGCTCAGCCCCAGCATTTT.